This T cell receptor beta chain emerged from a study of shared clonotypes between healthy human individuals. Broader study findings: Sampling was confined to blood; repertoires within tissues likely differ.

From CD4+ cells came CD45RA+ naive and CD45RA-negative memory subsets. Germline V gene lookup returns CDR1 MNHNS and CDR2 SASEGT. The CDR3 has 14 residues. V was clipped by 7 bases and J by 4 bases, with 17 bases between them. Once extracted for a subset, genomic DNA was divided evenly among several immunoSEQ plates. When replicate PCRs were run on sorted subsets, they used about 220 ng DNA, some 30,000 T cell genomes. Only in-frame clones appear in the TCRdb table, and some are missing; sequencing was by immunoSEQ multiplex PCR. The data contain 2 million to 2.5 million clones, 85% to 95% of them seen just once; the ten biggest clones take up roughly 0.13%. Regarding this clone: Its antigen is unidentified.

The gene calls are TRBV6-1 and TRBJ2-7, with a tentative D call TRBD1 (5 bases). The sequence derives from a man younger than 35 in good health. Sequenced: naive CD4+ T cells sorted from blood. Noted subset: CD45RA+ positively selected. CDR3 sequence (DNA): TGTGCCAGCAAAGGGCAGGGCGTTGAGTACGAGCAGTACTTC. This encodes CASKGQGVEYEQYF.